The 27 T cell receptor beta chains listed next were all sequenced from one sample in a study of neoadjuvant nivolumab and ipilimumab in lung cancer. TCRdb keeps only in-frame clones here, not all; method: immunoSEQ multiplex PCR. The table has over 25,000 clones, roughly 80% seen once. This specimen was peripheral blood, taken before neoadjuvant nivolumab, alone or with ipilimumab. The receptor set was obtained from an adult with non-small cell lung cancer.

The V call is TRBV2, the J call TRBJ2-3, with D possibly matching TRBD2 (6 bases). The CDR3 is 14 amino acids. Germline V lookup: CDR1 SNHLY, CDR2 FYNNEI. V dropped 4 bases and J dropped 5 bases, with 13 bases sitting between them. The CDR3 bases are TGTGCCAGCAGTGCGGGCGGGGCTATAGATACGCAGTATTTT. Its protein is CASSAGGAIDTQYF.

This chain joins TRBV18 and TRBJ2-5; the match to TRBD2 covers 10 bases. The CDR3 runs 16 residues. Germline CDR1 and CDR2: KGHSH and LQKENI. V lost 3 bases and J lost 5; bases outside the gene matches: 9. CDR3 amino acids: CASSPQRTSGLETQYF. As DNA, the CDR3 is TGTGCCAGCTCACCGCAACGGACTAGCGGTCTGGAGACCCAGTACTTC.

The chain joins TRBV2 to TRBJ1-4, with unresolved D. The CDR3 sequence is 11 residues long. Germline V gene lookup returns CDR1 SNHLY and CDR2 FYNNEI. Trimming shortened V by 8 bases and J by 7 bases, and 8 bases separated the two germline ends. CDR3 sequence (DNA): TGTGCCAGCCATGAGACTGAAAAACTGTTTTTT. Its protein is CASHETEKLFF.

The chain recombines TRBV7-2 with TRBJ1-2; 8 bases agree with TRBD1. V gave up 1 base and J gave up 3 bases; unmatched junction bases: 7. Germline assignment: CDR1 SGHTA and CDR2 FQGNSA. The CDR3 has 16 amino acids. This CDR3 reads CASSLGGATGDYGYTF. The CDR3 DNA reads as TGTGCCAGCAGCTTAGGAGGGGCGACAGGGGACTATGGCTACACCTTC.

The J gene is TRBJ1-5, the V gene TRBV5-5; no definite D call. CDR1 is SGHKS, CDR2 YYEKEE, per germline (reference sequence). Trimming stripped 4 bases from V and 5 bases from J, with 10 bases between. This CDR3 spans 13 amino acids. CDR3 region: CASSPDRHQPQHF. The CDR3 DNA is TGTGCCAGCAGCCCTGACCGCCATCAGCCCCAGCATTTT. Filled out from reference TRBV5-5 and TRBJ1-5, the complete variable domain reads DAGVTQSPTHLIKTRGQQVTLRCSPISGHKSVSWYQQVLGQGPQFIFQYYEKEERGRGNFPDRFSARQFPNYSSELNVNALLLGDSALYLCASSPDRHQPQHFGDGTRLSIL.

The chain uses TRBV7-8 and TRBJ1-3; possible D gene TRBD1, 6 bases. V lost 1 base to trimming and J lost 5 bases, with 9 bases between them. CDR1 is SGHVS, CDR2 FQNEAQ, per germline. CDR3 length: 14 amino acids. The CDR3 DNA reads TGTGCCAGCAGCTTAGGGACAGCCAGAAACACCATATATTTT. Translated, it gives CASSLGTARNTIYF.

There are a few counts of this clone. J is TRBJ1-6 and V is TRBV7-9, with 7 bases identical to TRBD1. The CDR3 extends over 15 amino acids. Germline V gene data show CDR1 as SEHNR and CDR2 as FQNEAQ (reference sequence). The J segment lost 9 bases and the V segment lost 5 bases, leaving 10 bases of the junction unmatched. CDR3 sequence: CASSAETGDSSPLHF. CDR3 bases: TGTGCCAGCAGCGCAGAAACAGGGGATAGTTCACCCCTCCACTTT.

This clone was detected once. The rearrangement uses TRBV7-9 and TRBJ2-4; D not resolved. The germline V and J ends were trimmed by 10 bases and 9 bases, with 13 bases remaining between them. CDR1 and CDR2 from the germline V gene are SEHNR and FQNEAQ (reference sequence). The CDR3 sequence is 11 residues long. The CDR3 protein is CATQLESIQYF. The CDR3 DNA is TGTGCCACCCAGTTAGAGTCCATTCAGTACTTC.

This chain uses TRBV4-2 with TRBJ2-1; the D gene could be TRBD1 or TRBD2 (6 bases each). There are 16 residues in the CDR3. Looked up from germline, CDR1 is LGHNA and CDR2 is YNFKEQ. Trimming left V 3 bases short and J 6 bases short, with 18 bases between. CDR3 residues: CASSHGGQAGPNEQFF. Written as DNA, the CDR3 is TGTGCCAGCAGCCATGGGGGGCAGGCCGGTCCCAATGAGCAGTTCTTC.

This chain uses TRBV10-3 with TRBJ1-3, with D hard to call. The V end was cut by 4 bases, the J end by 0 bases, with 13 bases between. The germline gives CDR1 ENHRY, CDR2 SYGVKD. This CDR3 has 16 amino acids. CDR3 sequence: CAISGLGRSSGNTIYF. The CDR3 bases are TGTGCCATCAGTGGCCTGGGGAGATCCTCTGGAAACACCATATATTTT.

This clone was detected only a few times. The J gene is TRBJ2-2, the V gene TRBV29-1; 9 bases line up with TRBD2. Germline trimming cut 6 bases from V and 6 bases from J; bases unmatched to any gene: 8. From germline, CDR1 is SQVTM and CDR2 ANQGSEA. CDR3 length equals 14 residues. The CDR3 DNA follows: TGCAGCGTAGGGCGGGGGGGCCACCCCGGGGAGCTGTTTTTT. This translates into CSVGRGGHPGELFF.

By share, this clone counts as medium-sized. The CDR3 protein is CASSLRQGDNEQFF. The CDR3 DNA reads as TGCGCCAGCAGCTTGAGGCAGGGGGACAATGAGCAGTTCTTC. This chain connects TRBV5-1 to TRBJ2-1; 7 positions match TRBD1. This CDR3 is built from 14 residues. V trimming: 1 base; J trimming: 5 bases; junction bases outside the gene matches: 3. The germline V gene encodes CDR1 SGHRS and CDR2 YFSETQ.

This chain links TRBV6-6 with TRBJ1-6, with D possibly TRBD1 on 6 matching bases. From germline, CDR1 is MNHNY and CDR2 SVGAGI (reference sequence). The CDR3 has 14 residues. The V gene lost 6 bases and the J gene lost 7 bases, with 13 bases spanning the gap. CDR3: CASRKDSTNSPLHF. The DNA for the CDR3 is TGTGCCAGCAGGAAGGACAGCACAAATTCACCCCTCCACTTT.

The chain uses TRBV5-1 and TRBJ1-2; 7 bases map to TRBD1. V shed 3 bases, J shed 2 bases, and the junction held 4 bases outside the gene matches. The CDR3 loop spans 14 amino acids. Germline V CDR1 and CDR2: SGHRS, YFSETQ. The CDR3 protein is CASSYGTANYGYTF. The CDR3 nucleotides are TGCGCCAGCAGCTACGGGACAGCGAACTATGGCTACACCTTC.

This clone appeared a few times. The chain carries TRBV19 and TRBJ1-6; 8 bases agree with TRBD1. V was pared by 6 bases and J by 2 bases, with 0 bases of the junction left unmatched. The CDR3 consists of 14 residues. Germline values: CDR1 LNHDA, CDR2 SQIVND (reference sequence). The CDR3 loop reads CASRDRAYNSPLHF. As DNA, the CDR3 is TGTGCCAGTAGGGACAGGGCCTATAATTCACCCCTCCACTTT.

This clone was seen only a few times. The rearrangement joins TRBV9 to TRBJ2-1, with TRBD2 matching over 8 bases. J gave up 5 bases and V 4 bases, and 11 bases lay outside the gene matches. The germline V gene encodes CDR1 SGDLS and CDR2 YYNGEE. This CDR3 has 16 amino acids. CDR3 region: CASSPRALAGNNEQFF. In nucleotides, the CDR3 is TGTGCCAGCAGCCCCCGAGCGCTAGCGGGCAACAATGAGCAGTTCTTC.

Here the CDR3 reads CASSFGVPYEQYF. In DNA form, the CDR3 reads TGTGCCAGCAGCTTCGGGGTCCCCTACGAGCAGTACTTC. This sequence joins TRBV5-5 and TRBJ2-7, with D maybe TRBD2 (5 bases). The CDR3 has 13 residues. Germline V gene sequence: CDR1 SGHKS, CDR2 YYEKEE (reference sequence). The V and J ends lost 2 bases and 2 bases respectively, with 8 bases between them.

V is TRBV7-9 and J is TRBJ2-3, with D uncertain. The CDR3 extends over 11 amino acids. In germline, CDR1 is SEHNR, CDR2 FQNEAQ (reference sequence). V lost 10 bases, J lost 3 bases, and 8 bases lay in between. The DNA for the CDR3 is TGTGCCATAGAAGGAACAGATACGCAGTATTTT. Its translation: CAIEGTDTQYF.

The count of this clone is one. This chain uses TRBV10-3 with TRBJ2-1; the D gene is possibly TRBD2 (5 bases). V lost 4 bases, J lost 0 bases, and 10 bases lay in between. The CDR3 is 15 residues long. CDR1 and CDR2 (germline): ENHRY, SYGVKD. CDR3 in DNA: TGTGCCATCAGTGTCGGGATTGGCTCCTACAATGAGCAGTTCTTC. It codes for CAISVGIGSYNEQFF.

J is TRBJ2-2 and V is TRBV18; unclear D gene. Trimming cost V 2 bases and J 5 bases, with 12 bases left between them. The CDR3 sequence is 15 residues long. Per the germline V gene, CDR1 is KGHSH and CDR2 is LQKENI. DNA for the CDR3: TGTGCCAGCTCACCAACCGATGCGAGGACCGGGGAGCTGTTTTTT. It specifies CASSPTDARTGELFF.

The chain employs TRBV5-1 and TRBJ1-2; no firm D call. CDR3 length equals 12 residues. CDR1 and CDR2 (germline): SGHRS, YFSETQ. Trimming stripped 0 bases from V and 7 bases from J, with 7 bases between. Here the CDR3 reads CASSLEGGGYTF. The CDR3 region has the DNA TGCGCCAGCAGCTTGGAGGGTGGTGGCTACACCTTC.

This chain links TRBV10-3 with TRBJ2-1; 7 bases agree with TRBD2. After removal of 0 bases from V and 8 bases from J, the junction contained 7 bases not matched to a gene. The CDR3 covers 15 residues. Germline loops: CDR1 ENHRY, CDR2 SYGVKD. As DNA, the CDR3 is TGTGCCATCAGTGAGTCCAGGACTAGGGGCGATGAGCAGTTCTTC. It codes for CAISESRTRGDEQFF.

The chain employs TRBV25-1 and TRBJ2-7; 7 positions agree with TRBD2. The germline V gene has CDR1 MGHDK and CDR2 SYGVNS. J gave up 6 bases and V 6 bases, and 8 bases lay outside the gene matches. The CDR3 contains 13 residues. The CDR3: CASSVGGGIEQYF. The CDR3 coding sequence is TGTGCCAGCAGCGTTGGGGGGGGGATCGAGCAGTACTTC.

The chain has TRBV7-2 and TRBJ2-7; D perhaps matches TRBD1 (6 bases). CDR3 length equals 14 residues. Germline V gene sequence: CDR1 SGHTA, CDR2 FQGNSA. V lost 2 bases and J 1 base, leaving 9 bases between the germline ends. As DNA, the CDR3 is TGTGCCAGCAGCTTAAACAGGGATTCCTACGAGCAGTACTTC. As protein: CASSLNRDSYEQYF.

The chain links TRBV30 to TRBJ1-6; TRBD1 matches at 8 bases. The germline gives CDR1 GTSNPN, CDR2 SVGIG (reference sequence). This CDR3 has 19 residues. V lost 4 bases and J lost 0; bases outside the gene matches: 14. The CDR3 DNA follows: TGTGCCTGGACCCAGGGGGCCAGACCTAGGAGCTCCTATAATTCACCCCTCCACTTT. It translates to CAWTQGARPRSSYNSPLHF.

The gene calls are TRBV5-1 and TRBJ2-5; 8 bases line up with TRBD2. The germline V gene encodes CDR1 SGHRS and CDR2 YFSETQ. The trim removed 0 bases at V and 2 bases at J, leaving 6 bases unmatched. The length of the CDR3 is 16 residues. The CDR3 DNA reads as TGCGCCAGCAGCTTGGACGGGGGGGCCAGGCAAGAGACCCAGTACTTC. This translates into CASSLDGGARQETQYF.

This chain uses TRBV4-2 with TRBJ1-3; a possible D gene is TRBD1 (5 bases). Trimming took 4 bases from V and 0 from J, leaving 10 bases between them. CDR1 is LGHNA, CDR2 YNFKEQ, per germline. The CDR3 sequence is 15 residues long. CDR3 sequence reads: CASSRQQGSGNTIYF. The CDR3 region has the DNA TGTGCCAGCAGCCGCCAGCAGGGCTCTGGAAACACCATATATTTT.